This entry describes one TCR beta chain. What it recognizes is unknown. This CDR3 has 16 residues. Germline V lookup: CDR1 MNHNY, CDR2 SVGAGI (reference sequence). This entry comes from a study of CXCR3-negative and CXCR3-positive naive CD8 T cells. Study-level results: CXCR3-positive naive cells carried more hydrophobic TRB CDR3s than CXCR3-negative ones. TRB CDR3 properties served as the basis for inferring TCR strength, and surface CD5 was comparable between naive subsets. The study found that naive CXCR3-negative and CXCR3-positive cells shared TRBV-TRBJ usage, while memory cells differed.

UMI-labeled 5' RACE TRB cDNA libraries were prepared from the cells. From its re-call of the 5' RACE reads, TCRdb lists each CDR3 protein once, without DNA. This table lists about 92,000 distinct CDR3 sequences. The sequence derives from a human donor in good health. Some clones in this sample may be carry-over from other donors' samples. The source material was naive CXCR3+ CD8+ T cells from blood. Subset meaning: CD45RO-CCR7+CD27+CD95- naive CD8+ T cells expressing CXCR3 (TNR3+). The J gene is TRBJ1-2, the V gene TRBV6-6. The chain's CDR3 is CASSYSTDRALYGYTF.